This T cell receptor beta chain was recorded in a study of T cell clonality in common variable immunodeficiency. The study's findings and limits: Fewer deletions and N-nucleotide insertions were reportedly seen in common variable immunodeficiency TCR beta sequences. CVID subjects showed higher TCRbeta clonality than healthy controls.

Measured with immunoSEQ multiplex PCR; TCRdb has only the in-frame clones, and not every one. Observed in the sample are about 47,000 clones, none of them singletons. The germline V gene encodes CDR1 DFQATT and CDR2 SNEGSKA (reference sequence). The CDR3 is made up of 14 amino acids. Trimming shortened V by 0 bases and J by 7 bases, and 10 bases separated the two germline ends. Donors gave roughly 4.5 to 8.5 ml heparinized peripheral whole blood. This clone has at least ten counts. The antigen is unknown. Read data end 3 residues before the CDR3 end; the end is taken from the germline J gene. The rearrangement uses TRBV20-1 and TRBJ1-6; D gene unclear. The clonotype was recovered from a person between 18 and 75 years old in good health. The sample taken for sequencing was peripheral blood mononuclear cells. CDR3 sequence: CSARDNRRNSPLHF. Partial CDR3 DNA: TGCAGTGCTAGAGATAACAGAAGAAATTCACCC.